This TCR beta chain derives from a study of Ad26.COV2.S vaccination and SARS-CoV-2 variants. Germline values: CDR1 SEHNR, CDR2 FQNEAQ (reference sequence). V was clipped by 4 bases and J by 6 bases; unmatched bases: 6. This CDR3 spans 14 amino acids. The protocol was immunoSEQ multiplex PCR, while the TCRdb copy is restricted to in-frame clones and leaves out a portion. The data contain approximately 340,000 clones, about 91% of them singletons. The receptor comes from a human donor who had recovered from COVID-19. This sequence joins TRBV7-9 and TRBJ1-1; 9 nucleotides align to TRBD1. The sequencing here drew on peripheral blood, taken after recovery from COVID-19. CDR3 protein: CASSSGTGRAEAFF. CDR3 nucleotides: TGTGCCAGCAGCTCCGGGACAGGGAGGGCTGAAGCTTTCTTT.